Described below is a single T cell receptor beta chain sequence and its context. This clone has only a few counts. There is no known antigen for this receptor. Within one base of it there is no much larger clone, and no base qualities were kept. These data originate in a study of beta chain features in type 1 diabetes listed by TCRdb under 2018. Regarding the research as a whole: Mean age, gender distribution, total cell number and subset yield were not different between patients and healthy donors. A total of around 110,000,000 sorted cells were examined across all samples, and a strong correlation was observed between cell number per subset and RNA yield. Naive and central memory subsets were obtained from all 30 or so donors, but regulatory and stem cell-like memory subsets were isolated from only 8 patients and roughly 8 healthy donors. The study compared the TCRB repertoires of sorted circulating CD4+ T cell subsets in recently diagnosed type 1 diabetes patients with those in matched healthy donors. What the study reported, not specific to this receptor: Because cDNA was sequenced instead of genomic DNA, activated cells with high expression could be over-represented, although the groups did not differ in activation or CD3 levels. Type 1 diabetes patients showed a moderate but significant shortening of TCRB CDR3 length in all four CD4+ subsets. At VDJ recombination sites, type 1 diabetes patients had fewer insertions and more deleted nucleotides, which implies abnormalities in thymic rearrangement. Only small numbers of individuals were included in the HLA sub-analyses, which left unresolved whether HLA type had any influence on TCRB rearrangement. Shorter templates might be favored by PCR, yet because patient and control samples were amplified and corrected together, any such skew would affect both groups equally. Naive, central memory and regulatory TCRB repertoires appeared more similar among patients than among healthy donors.

From each donor, a single peripheral blood sample of about 116 mL on average was drawn into heparinised tubes. A BD FACSAria II was used to sort naive, central memory, regulatory and stem cell-like memory CD4+ T cells with a panel that included CD45RO, CCR7, CD25, CD127, CD95 and CD27. All sorted populations exceeded 98% purity. Right away, PBMCs were isolated by Lymphoprep density gradient centrifugation and were stained directly, with no culture step. Samples were stained and sorted in pairs, with one healthy donor and one patient per experiment, so that batch effects were minimized. The High Capacity cDNA Reverse Transcription Kit was used to reverse transcribe all of the isolated RNA, meaning that expressed TCRB transcripts were what got sequenced. Deep immunoSEQ sequencing was performed on naive, central memory and regulatory T cell samples, with an average of about 4 million total reads per sample. Sorted cells were lysed in RLT buffer, and RNA was extracted using DNase-treated RNeasy Micro or Mini kits according to cell number. To prevent cross-contamination, each cell subset was processed individually, whereas patient and healthy donor samples were processed jointly. Using the immunoSEQ multiplex PCR, TCRB sequences were amplified from cDNA into 87-bp fragments spanning the CDR3 region. The amplicons were sequenced using the Illumina HiSeq platform. As for how the authors treated the data: Synthetic template baselines were used to correct PCR bias computationally, reads within Hamming distance 2 were collapsed together, and singletons that could not be merged were discarded. By aligning reads against IMGT, V, D and J genes, CDR3 length, and insertions or deletions at six rearrangement sites were assigned. Within each subset, clonotype counts were normalized to sorted cell number, after which true diversity and Gini coefficients were computed with the tcR R package. The overlap coefficient, calculated on TCRB nucleotide sequences, was used to quantify repertoire sharing. TCRdb carries this immuneACCESS record with in-frame sequences only. Its versions omit some clonotypes, under half of them owing to an unresolved V gene in the studies checked, with the rest unexplained. V and J calls and clone size are as listed in that table; D and trimming were resolved from the DNA. Within this sample are roughly 160,000 clones, with 7.8% of them counted one time only. Together, the top ten hold 0.94% of the sample.

The CDR3, cysteine through phenylalanine, is 15 amino acids long. The read is trimmed to its CDR3 DNA, 45 bases read in frame from base 1. Relative to germline, V is 5 bases shorter and J is 0 bases shorter, with 10 bases between their ends. Taken from the germline V gene (reference sequence), the CDR1 and CDR2 loops are SEHNR and FQNEAQ. This sequence was found in a woman in her thirties or forties with type 1 diabetes. The chain was built from TRBV7-9 and TRBJ2-2; a weak D assignment points to TRBD2 (6 bases agree). The sequencing sample was made of central memory CD4+ T cells from blood. The nucleotide sequence is given as TGTGCCAGCAGCCGTCCGGGGGCGAACACCGGGGAGCTGTTTTTT. This gives the protein CASSRPGANTGELFF.